This T cell receptor (beta chain) stems from a study of blood T cell repertoires in COVID-19. The assay was immunoSEQ multiplex PCR, and TCRdb's table has in-frame clones only and misses some. The sample has about 99,000 clones; roughly 88% are singletons. The specimen was peripheral blood. The TCR was taken from a man in his fifties with COVID-19, enrolled during active disease.

The CDR3 DNA reads TGTGCCAGCAACCCGACAGGCCGGTATGGCTACACCTTC. Translation: CASNPTGRYGYTF. The genes are TRBV12-3 or TRBV12-4 and TRBJ1-2, with D tentatively TRBD1 (6 bases). Trimming removed 7 bases at V and 5 bases at J, with 14 bases between. The CDR3 extends over 13 amino acids.